This T cell receptor beta chain comes out of a study of molecular identifiers for immune sequencing clone quantification. Study-wide results and caveats: A shared barcode on identical TCR molecules could lead to underestimated sizes for highly expanded clones.

The bulk TCR libraries were made with methods described before and with listed TCR primers. Each CDR3 protein gets one entry after TCRdb re-called the PCR reads with MiXCR. The sample holds more than 450,000 distinct CDR3 sequences; 20% to 25% are singletons and the top ten take about 0.8%. Sorting defined naive CD8 T cells as CD8+CD4-CCR7+CD45RA+. This clonotype was seen repeatedly, ten times or more. Its antigen is unknown. V lost 6 bases and J lost 4, with 15 bases in between. CDR3 length equals 14 residues. Germline CDR1 MNHNS, CDR2 SASEGT. Sequencing was done on a sample of naive CD8+ T cells from blood, with Jurkat cell RNA spiked in. Documented subset: FACS-sorted CD8+CD4-CCR7+CD45RA+ naive T cells. The chain links TRBV6-1 to TRBJ1-2, with D possibly matching TRBD1 (6 bases). The source is a human donor in good health. Some libraries in this study had Jurkat cell RNA spiked in. The CDR3 coding sequence is TGTGCCAGCAGGATGACGGACAGAGTCTATGGCTACACCTTC. Translating it yields CASRMTDRVYGYTF.